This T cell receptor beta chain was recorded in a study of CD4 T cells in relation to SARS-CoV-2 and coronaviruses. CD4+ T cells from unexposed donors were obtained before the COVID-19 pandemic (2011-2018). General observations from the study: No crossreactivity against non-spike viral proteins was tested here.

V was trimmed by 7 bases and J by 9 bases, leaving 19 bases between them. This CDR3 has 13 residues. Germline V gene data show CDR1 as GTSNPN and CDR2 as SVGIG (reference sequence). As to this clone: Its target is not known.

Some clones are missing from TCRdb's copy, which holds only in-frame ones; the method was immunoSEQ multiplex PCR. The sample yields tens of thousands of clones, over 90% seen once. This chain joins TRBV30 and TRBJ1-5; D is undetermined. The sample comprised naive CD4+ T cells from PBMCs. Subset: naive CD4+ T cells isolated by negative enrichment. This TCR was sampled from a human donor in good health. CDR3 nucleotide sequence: TGTGCCTTTTCCTCGGAGAGCGGTAGGCCCCAGCATTTT. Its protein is CAFSSESGRPQHF.